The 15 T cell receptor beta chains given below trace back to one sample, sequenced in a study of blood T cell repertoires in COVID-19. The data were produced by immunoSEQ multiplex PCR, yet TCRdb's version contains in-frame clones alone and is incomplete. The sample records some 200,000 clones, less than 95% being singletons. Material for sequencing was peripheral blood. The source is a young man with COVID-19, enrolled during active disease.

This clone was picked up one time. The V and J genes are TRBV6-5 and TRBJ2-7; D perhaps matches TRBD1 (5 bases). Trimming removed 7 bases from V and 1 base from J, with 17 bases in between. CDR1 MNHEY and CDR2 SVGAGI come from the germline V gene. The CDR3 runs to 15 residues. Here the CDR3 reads CASTAFPGLSYEQYF. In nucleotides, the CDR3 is TGTGCCAGCACCGCCTTTCCAGGGCTTTCCTACGAGCAGTACTTC.

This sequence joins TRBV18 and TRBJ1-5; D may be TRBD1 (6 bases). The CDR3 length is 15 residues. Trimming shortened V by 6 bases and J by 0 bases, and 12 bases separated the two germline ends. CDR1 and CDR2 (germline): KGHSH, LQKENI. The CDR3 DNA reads TGTGCCAGCTCGCCAGGGGACTATAGCAATCAGCCCCAGCATTTT. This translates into CASSPGDYSNQPQHF. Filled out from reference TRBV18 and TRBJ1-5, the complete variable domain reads NAGVMQNPRHLVRRRGQEARLRCSPMKGHSHVYWYRQLPEEGLKFMVYLQKENIIDESGMPKERFSAEFPKEGPSILRIQQVVRGDSAAYFCASSPGDYSNQPQHFGDGTRLSIL.

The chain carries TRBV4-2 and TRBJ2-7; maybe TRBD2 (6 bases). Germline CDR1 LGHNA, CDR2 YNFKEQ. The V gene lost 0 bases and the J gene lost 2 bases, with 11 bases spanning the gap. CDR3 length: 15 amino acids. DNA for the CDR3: TGTGCCAGCAGCCAAGATGGGGGGTTCACCTACGAGCAGTACTTC. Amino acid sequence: CASSQDGGFTYEQYF.

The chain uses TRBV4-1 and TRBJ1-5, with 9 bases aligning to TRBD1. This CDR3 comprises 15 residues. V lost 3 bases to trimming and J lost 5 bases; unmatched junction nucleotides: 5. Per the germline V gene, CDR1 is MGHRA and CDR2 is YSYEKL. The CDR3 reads CASSHEGQGYQPQHF. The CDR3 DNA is TGCGCCAGCAGCCACGAGGGACAGGGCTATCAGCCCCAGCATTTT.

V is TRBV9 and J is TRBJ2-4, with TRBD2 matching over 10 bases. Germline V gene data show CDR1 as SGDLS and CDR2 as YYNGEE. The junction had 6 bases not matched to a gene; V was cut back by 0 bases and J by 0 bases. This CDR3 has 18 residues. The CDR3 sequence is CASSVEASGGLAKNIQYF. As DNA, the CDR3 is TGTGCCAGCAGCGTAGAGGCTAGCGGGGGCCTAGCCAAAAACATTCAGTACTTC.

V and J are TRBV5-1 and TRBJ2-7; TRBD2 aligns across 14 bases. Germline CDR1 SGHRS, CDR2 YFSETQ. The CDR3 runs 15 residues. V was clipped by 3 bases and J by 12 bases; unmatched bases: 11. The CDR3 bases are TGCGCCAGCAGCTCCGGGACTAGCGGGGGTGATGTGGGGTACTTC. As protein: CASSSGTSGGDVGYF.

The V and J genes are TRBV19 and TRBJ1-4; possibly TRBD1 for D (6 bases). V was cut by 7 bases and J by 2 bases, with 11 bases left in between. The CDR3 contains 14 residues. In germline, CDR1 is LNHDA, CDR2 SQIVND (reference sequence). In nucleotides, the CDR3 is TGTGCCAGTAACAGGGCTGGGACTAATGAAAAACTGTTTTTT. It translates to CASNRAGTNEKLFF. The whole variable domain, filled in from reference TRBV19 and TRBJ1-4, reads DGGITQSPKYLFRKEGQNVTLSCEQNLNHDAMYWYRQDPGQGLRLIYYSQIVNDFQKGDIAEGYSVSREKKESFPLTVTSAQKNPTAFYLCASNRAGTNEKLFFGSGTQLSVL.

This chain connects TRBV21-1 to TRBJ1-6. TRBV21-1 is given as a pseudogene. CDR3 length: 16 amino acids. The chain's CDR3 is CASEEGRLGPNSPLHF. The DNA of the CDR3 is TGTGCCAGCGAGGAAGGGAGACTGGGCCCCAATTCACCCCTCCACTTT.

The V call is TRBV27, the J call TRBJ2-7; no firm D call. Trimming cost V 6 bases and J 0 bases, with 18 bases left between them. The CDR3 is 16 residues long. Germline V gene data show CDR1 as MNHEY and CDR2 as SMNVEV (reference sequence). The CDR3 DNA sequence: TGTGCCAGCAGCCCGACCCTTCTAGAAAACTCCTACGAGCAGTACTTC. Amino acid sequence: CASSPTLLENSYEQYF.

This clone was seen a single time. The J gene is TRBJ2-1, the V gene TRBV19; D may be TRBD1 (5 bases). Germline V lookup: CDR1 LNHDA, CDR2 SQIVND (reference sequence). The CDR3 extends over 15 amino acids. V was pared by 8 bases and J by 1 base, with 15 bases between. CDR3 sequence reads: CASALRGNSYNEQFF. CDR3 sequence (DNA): TGTGCCAGTGCCCTAAGGGGCAATTCCTACAATGAGCAGTTCTTC.

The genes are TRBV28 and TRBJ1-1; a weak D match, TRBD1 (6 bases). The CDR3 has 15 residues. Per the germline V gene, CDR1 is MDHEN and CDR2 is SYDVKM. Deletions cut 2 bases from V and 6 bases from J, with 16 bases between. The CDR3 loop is CASSLAENRVSEAFF. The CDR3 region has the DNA TGTGCCAGCAGTTTAGCCGAGAACAGGGTATCTGAAGCTTTCTTT.

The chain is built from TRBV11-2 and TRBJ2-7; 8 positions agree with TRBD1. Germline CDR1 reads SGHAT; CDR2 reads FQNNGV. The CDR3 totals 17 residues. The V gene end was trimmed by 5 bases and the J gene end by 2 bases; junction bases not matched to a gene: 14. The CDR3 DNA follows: TGTGCCAGCAGCAGGGGTGGGGCGGCAGGGGGCACCTACGAGCAGTACTTC. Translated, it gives CASSRGGAAGGTYEQYF.

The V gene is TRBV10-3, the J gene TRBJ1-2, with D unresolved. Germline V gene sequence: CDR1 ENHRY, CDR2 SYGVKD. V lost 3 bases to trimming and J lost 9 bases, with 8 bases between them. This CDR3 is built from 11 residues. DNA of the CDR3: TGTGCCATCAGTGATGCCGGGAGCTACACCTTC. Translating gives CAISDAGSYTF.

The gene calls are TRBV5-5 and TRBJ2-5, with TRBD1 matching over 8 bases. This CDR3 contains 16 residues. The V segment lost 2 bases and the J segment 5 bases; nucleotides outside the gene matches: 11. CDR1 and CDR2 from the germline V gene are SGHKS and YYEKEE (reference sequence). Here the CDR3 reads CASSFPRQGARETQYF. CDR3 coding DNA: TGTGCCAGCAGCTTCCCTCGCCAGGGGGCGAGGGAGACCCAGTACTTC.

The CDR3 nucleotides are TGTGCCAGTAGTATAACAGGGGAAGCTGGAAACACCATATATTTT. Encoded protein: CASSITGEAGNTIYF. The gene calls are TRBV27 and TRBJ1-3; 7 nucleotides align to TRBD1. V trimming: 9 bases; J trimming: 2 bases; junction bases outside the gene matches: 10. The CDR3 is 15 residues long. The germline CDR1 and CDR2 sequences are MNHEY and SMNVEV (reference sequence).